This TCR beta chain appears in the sequencing data of a study of T cells in Graves' hyperthyroidism and ophthalmopathy. V was shortened by 3 bases and J by 7 bases, with 18 bases between the two germline ends. CDR1 and CDR2 from the germline V gene are MNHNS and SASEGT. The CDR3 totals 16 residues. RNA transcripts served as the template for amplifying TCR beta CDR3 regions. An initial round of RT-PCR targeting the TCR CDR3 relied on the HTBI primer set. In TCRdb, the multiplex PCR reads were re-called with MiXCR into one record per CDR3 protein. Of 560,000 or so distinct CDR3 sequences listed, 20% were seen once; the top ten hold roughly 44%. Study-wide points: A model built on 13 V-J features separated ophthalmopathy from stable hyperthyroidism. Blood also contained most expanded thyroid clonotypes above 0.001.

This clonotype was seen many times. The antigen remains undetermined. The V gene is TRBV6-1, the J gene TRBJ1-4; D might be TRBD1 (5 bases). The receptor was derived from a man between 35 and 55 years old with Graves' ophthalmopathy. The sequencing input was blood. In DNA, the CDR3 is TGTGCCAGCAGTGACCGAAGCCCGGGACGACTTGAAAAACTGTTTTTT. Encoded protein: CASSDRSPGRLEKLFF.